This T cell receptor (beta chain) is from a study of a mutant IDH1 vaccine in newly diagnosed glioma. The table came from immunoSEQ multiplex PCR; TCRdb's copy has only in-frame clones and leaves some out. The sample carries about 120,000 clones, around 80% recorded once. V was trimmed by 0 bases and J by 2 bases, leaving 16 bases between them. CDR3 length: 17 residues. From germline, CDR1 is SGHAT and CDR2 FQNNGV. The time point denotes: week 11, during vaccination. Each dose delivered 300 ug of mutant IDH1 20-mer peptide subcutaneously with imiquimod. Comments on this clone: Its target is unknown.

V gene TRBV11-2 combines with J gene TRBJ1-2, with unresolved D. Sequencing was performed on PBMCs, taken from a glioma patient whose treatment included an IDH1 peptide vaccine. The clonotype was recovered from a man aged 40-49 years with glioma. As DNA, the CDR3 is TGTGCCAGCAGCTTAGAAAGGGAGGACGGGAGGAACTATGGCTACACCTTC. It translates to CASSLEREDGRNYGYTF.